The clone carrying this T cell receptor beta chain was observed a handful of times. The entry originates in a study of blood T cells in healthy people across ages. V shed 1 base and J shed 1 base, with 14 bases lying between them. Germline loops: CDR1 SGHRS, CDR2 YFSETQ. The CDR3 has 16 amino acids. Primers used in a second PCR of about 7 to 11 cycles were a sample-barcoded 5' primer and a J-beta primer mix. TCRdb recomputed calls from the 5' RACE reads with MiXCR, one row per CDR3 protein. Here the sample spans about 1.8 million distinct CDR3 sequences, roughly 52% being singletons. This receptor was identified in a middle-aged woman in good health. The sample was blood. This chain uses TRBV5-1 with TRBJ2-5; D ambiguous. CDR3 region: CASSLTVGWSQETQYF. The CDR3 DNA reads as TGCGCCAGCAGCTTGACGGTGGGTTGGTCCCAAGAGACCCAGTACTTC.